This TCR beta chain comes out of a study of blood T cell repertoires in COVID-19 (TCRdb year 2020). With respect to the entire study: Samples covering the acute and convalescent phases of COVID-19 were provided by collaborators in the United States, Italy and Spain. Sample metadata almost always included a de-identified subject ID, COVID-19 status, age in years and sex. The material from the prospective study consisted of cDNA or gDNA derived from T cells, B-cell-depleted T cells, or PBMCs. HLA class I and class II types, where available, came from metadata supplied by the sample provider rather than from assay-based typing. The dataset comprised deeply sampled blood TCRbeta repertoires from subjects exposed to, actively infected with, or recovered from COVID-19. The repertoires were released in a freely available public database meant as a resource for research on the immune response to SARS-CoV-2. Samples came from the ongoing ImmuneRACE study (first 160 participants) plus 1,254 subjects from 6 global collaborators. On the study overall, not on this receptor specifically: The quantity of clinical and demographic metadata differed by source and by participant and was supplied without curation.

TCRbeta CDR3 regions were amplified from genomic DNA using the immunoSEQ Assay, a bias-controlled multiplex PCR. The paper's processing steps were these. The number of nucleated cells in each sample was estimated from the amplification of reference gene primers within the assay. Sequence reads were collapsed and filtered to measure the absolute abundance of every unique TCRbeta CDR3 rearrangement. Productive Simpson clonality was computed per sample as the square root of Simpson's diversity index over productive rearrangements. Imported from immuneACCESS, the table was reduced by TCRdb to in-frame sequences with V and J called. These copies leave out some clones; in studies compared against another copy, an unresolved V gene accounts for under half, and the cause of the remainder is not known. Clone size and V and J calls were adopted from that table, with D and trimming inferred from the DNA. The sample includes hundreds of thousands of clones, with about 88% observed a single time. Over 1% of the sample lies in the top ten.

The collaborating institutions used their own protocols to collect whole blood in K2EDTA tubes. Collaborator samples were shipped for TCRbeta analysis as frozen whole blood, isolated PBMCs, or DNA extracted from either sample type. Notes on this clone: No antigen is known for it. The sample holds no much larger clone one base away, and base qualities are not on file.

The CDR3 goes from the cysteine to the phenylalanine over 14 residues. The DNA shown is the 42-base CDR3, in frame from base 1. Clipping removes 7 bases from V and 1 base from J, with 5 as the unmatched junction base count. The germline V gene (reference sequence) supplies CDR1 LGHDT and CDR2 YNNKEL. Recombination connected TRBV3-1 (or the pseudogene TRBV3-2) to TRBJ1-1; 8 central nucleotides agree with TRBD1. Material for sequencing was peripheral blood. The receptor was isolated from a man between 65 and 85 years old with acute or convalescent COVID-19. The CDR3 sequence is CASKSGTGNTEAFF. The nucleotide sequence reads as follows: TGTGCCAGCAAATCCGGGACAGGGAACACTGAAGCTTTCTTT.